This T cell receptor (beta chain) stems from a study of cytomegalovirus exposure and HLA in healthy donors. Germline loops: CDR1 SNHLY, CDR2 FYNNEI. This CDR3 has 17 residues. V was pared by 2 bases and J by 4 bases, with 19 bases between. The donors (healthy individuals) were bone marrow donors. Details on this clone: Its target is unknown.

Use of 60 Vbeta and 13 Jbeta primers characterized the PCR. Sequencing was performed with immunoSEQ multiplex PCR; in TCRdb, only in-frame clones are kept and a portion is missing. The table includes fewer than 300,000 clones, roughly 90% detected once. Study-level points and caveats: There was a cluster of highly shared sequence variants that was likely a sequencing artifact. Most TCR sequences proved rare, with some public TCRs found in many donors.

The sequencing sample was made of PBMCs. V usage is TRBV2 and J usage is TRBJ2-3; D may be TRBD1 (7 bases). The sequence was obtained from a man aged 35 to 55 in good health and CMV-seropositive. The CDR3 coding sequence is TGTGCCAGCAGTGAATCGTCGTACGGCAGGGGGGCAGATACGCAGTATTTT. Residues: CASSESSYGRGADTQYF.